What follows is one TCR beta chain and its context. The target of this receptor is not known. No qualities accompany the bases; no much larger clone lies one base away. The collaborating institutions used their own protocols to collect whole blood in K2EDTA tubes. For TCRbeta analysis, collaborators shipped samples as frozen whole blood, isolated PBMCs, or DNA extracted from either of those sample types. TCRbeta CDR3 regions were amplified from genomic DNA by means of the immunoSEQ Assay, a bias-controlled multiplex PCR. The original methods were these. The number of nucleated cells in each sample was estimated by amplification of reference gene primers within the assay. To quantify the absolute abundance of each unique TCRbeta CDR3 rearrangement, sequence reads were collapsed and filtered. For each sample, productive Simpson clonality was calculated by taking the square root of Simpson's diversity index across productive rearrangements. Entries here come from immuneACCESS through TCRdb and include only in-frame sequences with V and J called. Some clones fail to appear in such tables; in the studies checked, an unresolved V gene covers under half of the shortfall, and the cause of the remainder is unknown. The V and J calls and clone size are taken from that table; D and trimming were inferred from the DNA. The table for this sample lists 55,000 to 90,000 clones; approximately 86% of them were counted only once. 13% of the sample goes to the ten largest clones.

The sample originates from a study of blood T cell repertoires in COVID-19 (dated by TCRdb to about 2020). For the wider study: Collaborator samples came from the United States, Italy and Spain and covered acute and convalescent phases of COVID-19. The prospective study material was composed of cDNA or gDNA derived from T cells, B-cell-depleted T cells, or PBMCs. Subjects who had been exposed to COVID-19, were actively infected with it, or had recovered from it provided the deeply sampled blood TCRbeta repertoires that made up the dataset. The repertoires were released in a freely available public database meant as a resource for research on the immune response to SARS-CoV-2. Samples were obtained from the ongoing ImmuneRACE study (first 160 participants) and from over 1,000 subjects provided by 6 global collaborators. Nearly every sample came with metadata listing a de-identified subject ID, COVID-19 status, age in years and sex. Where available, HLA class I and class II types were taken from metadata supplied by the sample provider and were not determined by assay-based typing.

Reading from cysteine to phenylalanine, the CDR3 counts 16 amino acids. Only CDR3 DNA is held: 48 bases, read in frame from base 1. CDR1 and CDR2, looked up from the germline V gene (reference sequence), are LGHDT and YNNKEL. At the junction V is shortened by 4 bases and J by 2 bases, with 16 bases in between. Study-wide findings and limitations: The amount of clinical and demographic metadata varied by source and participant and was provided uncurated.

This TCR came from a woman aged 55-69 years with acute or convalescent COVID-19. Sequencing was done on a sample of peripheral blood. The sequence is built from TRBV3-1 (or the pseudogene TRBV3-2) and TRBJ2-3, with TRBD2 as a weak D call on 6 bases. The sequenced DNA: TGTGCCAGCAGCCGATCCGAGCGGGCGACCACAGATACGCAGTATTTT. Translated, it reads CASSRSERATTDTQYF.